This T cell receptor (beta chain) was retrieved from a study of blood T cell repertoires in COVID-19. Study-level information: There were acute and convalescent COVID-19 samples, and they came from the United States, Italy and Spain. PBMCs, B-cell-depleted T cells, or T cells provided the cDNA or gDNA that made up the material.

Under the authors' procedure: Amplification of reference gene primers provided the estimated nucleated cell counts. Only in-frame clones appear in the TCRdb table, and some are missing; sequencing was by immunoSEQ multiplex PCR. The D gene and trimming were derived from the DNA, and the V and J assignments and clone size from that table. Of 130,000 to 150,000 clones in the sample, 80% to 90% were seen once. What was sequenced was peripheral blood. This TCR was recovered from a human donor with acute or convalescent COVID-19. The donor label of this sample is uncertain.

The CDR3 sequence: CASSLFPTGELFF. In DNA form, the CDR3 reads TGTGCCAGCAGTTTATTCCCGACCGGGGAGCTGTTTTTT. The V call is TRBV27, the J call TRBJ2-2, with D uncertain. The CDR3 is made up of 13 amino acids. In germline, CDR1 is MNHEY, CDR2 SMNVEV (reference sequence). Trimming stripped 1 base from V and 5 bases from J, with 5 bases between.